This TCR beta chain was recovered during a study of regulatory T cells in long-lasting Graves disease. Sequencing libraries for TCR beta were prepared with iRepertoire HTBI primers and Arm-PCR of CDR3 regions. Using its own MiXCR run on the multiplex PCR reads, TCRdb lists one record per CDR3 protein. Here the sample spans approximately 290,000 distinct CDR3 sequences, around 21% being singletons. V was trimmed by 5 bases and J by 3 bases, leaving 8 bases between them. Germline CDR1 SGHAT, CDR2 FQNNGV. This CDR3 spans 12 amino acids. Time point of the sample: persistent/refractory GD, antithyroid drugs over 5 years with positive TRAb. The TCR library used RNA extracted from PBMCs.

The sequence was collected from a female donor with Graves disease. The sequences come from peripheral blood mononuclear cells (PBMCs), collected when the disease was refractory, from a patient treated with antithyroid drugs. The chain employs TRBV11-2 and TRBJ2-7; no clear D. This chain's CDR3 is CASSRPYYEQYF. The CDR3 DNA sequence: TGTGCCAGCAGCCGGCCTTACTACGAGCAGTACTTC.